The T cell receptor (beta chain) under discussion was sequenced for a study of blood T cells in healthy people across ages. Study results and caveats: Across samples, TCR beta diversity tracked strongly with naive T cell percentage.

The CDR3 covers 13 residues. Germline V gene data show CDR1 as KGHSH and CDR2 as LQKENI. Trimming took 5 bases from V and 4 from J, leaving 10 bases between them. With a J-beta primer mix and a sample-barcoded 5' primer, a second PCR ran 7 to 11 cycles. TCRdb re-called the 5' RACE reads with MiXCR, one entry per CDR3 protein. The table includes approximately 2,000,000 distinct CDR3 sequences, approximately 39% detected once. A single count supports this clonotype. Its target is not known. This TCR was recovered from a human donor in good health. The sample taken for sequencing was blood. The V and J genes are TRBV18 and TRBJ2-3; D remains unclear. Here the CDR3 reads CASSADVPDTQYF. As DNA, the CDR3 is TGTGCCAGCTCAGCCGACGTCCCAGATACGCAGTATTTT.